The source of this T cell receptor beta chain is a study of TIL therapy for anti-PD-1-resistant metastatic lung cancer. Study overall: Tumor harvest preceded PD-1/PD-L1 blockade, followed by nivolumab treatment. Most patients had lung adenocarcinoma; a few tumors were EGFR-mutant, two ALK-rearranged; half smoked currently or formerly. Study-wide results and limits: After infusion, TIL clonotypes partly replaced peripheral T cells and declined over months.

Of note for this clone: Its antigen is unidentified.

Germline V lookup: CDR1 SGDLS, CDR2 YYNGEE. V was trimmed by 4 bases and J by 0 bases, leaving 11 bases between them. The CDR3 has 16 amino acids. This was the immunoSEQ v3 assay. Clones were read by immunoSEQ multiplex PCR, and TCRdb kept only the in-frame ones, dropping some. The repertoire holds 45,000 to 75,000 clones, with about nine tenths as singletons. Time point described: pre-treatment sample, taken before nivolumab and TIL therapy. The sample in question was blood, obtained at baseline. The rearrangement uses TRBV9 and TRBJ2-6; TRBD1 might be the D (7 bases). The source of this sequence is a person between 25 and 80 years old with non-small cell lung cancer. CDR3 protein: CASSRRGDSGANVLTF. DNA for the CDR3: TGTGCCAGCAGCCGCAGGGGGGACTCTGGGGCCAACGTCCTGACTTTC.